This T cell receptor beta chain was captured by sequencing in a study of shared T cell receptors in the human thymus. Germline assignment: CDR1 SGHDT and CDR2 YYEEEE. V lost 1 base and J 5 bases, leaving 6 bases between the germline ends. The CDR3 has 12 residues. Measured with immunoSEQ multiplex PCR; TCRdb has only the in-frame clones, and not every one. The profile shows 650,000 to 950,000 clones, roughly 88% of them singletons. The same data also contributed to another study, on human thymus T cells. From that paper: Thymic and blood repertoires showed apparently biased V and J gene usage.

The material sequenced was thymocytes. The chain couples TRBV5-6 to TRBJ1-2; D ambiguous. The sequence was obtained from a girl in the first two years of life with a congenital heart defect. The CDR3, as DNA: TGTGCCAGCAGCTTGAACATTTATGGCTACACCTTC. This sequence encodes CASSLNIYGYTF.